This T cell receptor beta chain was found in a study of control samples from healthy donors and cancer patients. Libraries were prepared by immunoSEQ multiplex PCR; TCRdb keeps only in-frame clonotypes and omits some of them. The table records 390,000 or so clones, approximately 92% of them present only once. Germline assignment: CDR1 MNHEY and CDR2 SMNVEV (reference sequence). The CDR3 spans 16 residues. The V and J ends lost 6 bases and 6 bases, in that order; junction bases with no gene match: 11. This receptor was identified in a man in his forties with head and neck cancer. The gene calls are TRBV27 and TRBJ1-6, with 7 bases lining up with TRBD1. Sequences were obtained from PBMCs. The CDR3: CASSAGTARGNSPLHF. Written as DNA, the CDR3 is TGTGCCAGCAGCGCCGGGACAGCTAGGGGTAATTCACCCCTCCACTTT.